These 19 T cell receptor beta chains came from one sample sequenced in a study of T-cell reconstitution after alpha-beta-depleted transplantation in children. As it was prepared, the TCRbeta library received unique molecular identifiers. TCRdb re-analysed the PCR reads in MiXCR, keeping a single row per CDR3 protein. The sample comprises roughly 500,000 distinct CDR3 sequences, approximately 20% of which are singletons, and 2.5% to 4% rests with the top ten. The sequences come from PBMCs from the stem cell graft donor, collected from the stem cell graft. These receptors all stem from a human donor who donated a stem cell graft to a child with acute lymphoblastic leukemia.

This clonotype was recorded a few times. This chain links TRBV5-1 with TRBJ1-1; possibly TRBD1 for D (5 bases). The CDR3 is 14 amino acids. Germline V CDR1 and CDR2: SGHRS, YFSETQ. V was shortened by 4 bases and J by 3 bases, with 13 bases between the two germline ends. The CDR3 reads CASSLGRYHTEAFF. CDR3 sequence (DNA): TGCGCCAGCAGCCTGGGACGGTACCACACTGAAGCTTTCTTT. Variable domain in full (rest from reference TRBV5-1 and TRBJ1-1): KAGVTQTPRYLIKTRGQQVTLSCSPISGHRSVSWYQQTPGQGLQFLFEYFSETQRNKGNFPGRFSGRQFSNSRSEMNVSTLELGDSALYLCASSLGRYHTEAFFGQGTRLTVV.

As DNA, the CDR3 is TGTGCCAGCAGCGGGAAGACAGGGAACTACGAGCAGTACTTC. Its translation is CASSGKTGNYEQYF. The genes are TRBV5-5 and TRBJ2-7; 7 positions match TRBD1. The V gene end was trimmed by 4 bases and the J gene end by 3 bases; junction bases not matched to a gene: 7. The CDR3 is made up of 14 amino acids. Germline-derived CDR1 and CDR2 are SGHKS and YYEKEE (reference sequence).

This chain connects TRBV15 to TRBJ2-5; D unclear. The CDR3 is 13 residues long. Germline V lookup: CDR1 LNHNV, CDR2 YYDKDF (reference sequence). V lost 3 bases and J 7 bases, leaving 12 bases between the germline ends. As DNA, the CDR3 is TGTGCCACCAGCAGCTCGGGTTCGGGGACCCAGTACTTC. It is translated as CATSSSGSGTQYF.

Remarks on this clonotype: With a much larger clone just one base away, this may be a read error. This sequence joins TRBV7-9 and TRBJ2-5, with 7 bases identical to TRBD1. CDR1 is SEHNR, CDR2 FQNEAQ, per germline (reference sequence). The CDR3 covers 15 residues. V shed 4 bases and J 2 bases; nucleotides not matched to a gene: 7. CDR3 in DNA: TGTGCCAGCAGCTCCTGGGACAGAAGTCAAGAGACCCAGTACTTC. It translates to CASSSWDRSQETQYF. The full variable domain, rest sourced from reference TRBV7-9 and TRBJ2-5, is DTGVSQNPRHKITKRGQNVTFRCDPISEHNRLYWYRQTLGQGPEFLTYFQNEAQLEKSRLLSDRFSAERPKGSFSTLEIQRTEQGDSAMYLCASSSWDRSQETQYFGPGTRLLVL.

This clonotype turned up a few times. The V call is TRBV27, the J call TRBJ2-7; D gene unclear. The V gene lost 2 bases and the J gene lost 2 bases, with 10 bases spanning the gap. Germline V gene data show CDR1 as MNHEY and CDR2 as SMNVEV (reference sequence). This CDR3 has 14 residues. CDR3 in DNA: TGTGCCAGCAGTTTAAGGTTAACCCCCTACGAGCAGTACTTC. This gives the protein CASSLRLTPYEQYF.

The rearrangement uses TRBV3-1 and TRBJ1-2; 8 nucleotides agree with TRBD1. In germline, CDR1 is LGHDT, CDR2 YNNKEL (reference sequence). The J segment lost 0 bases and the V segment lost 5 bases, leaving 11 bases of the junction unmatched. The CDR3 contains 17 residues. The CDR3 bases are TGTGCCAGCAGCACGGGGACAGGCCTAACCGCTAACTATGGCTACACCTTC. Its translation is CASSTGTGLTANYGYTF.

This clonotype was seen a handful of times. The genes are TRBV29-1 and TRBJ2-2; no firm D call. Germline lookup yields CDR1 SQVTM and CDR2 ANQGSEA. V lost 6 bases to trimming and J lost 5 bases, with 7 bases between them. The CDR3 loop spans 11 amino acids. CDR3 in amino acids: CSVSTTGELFF. As DNA, the CDR3 is TGCAGCGTCTCAACAACCGGGGAGCTGTTTTTT.

The chain couples TRBV29-1 to TRBJ2-2, with D unclear. The ends were cut back, 5 bases at V and 6 bases at J, with 19 bases in the middle. From germline, CDR1 is SQVTM and CDR2 ANQGSEA. The CDR3 length is 15 residues. The CDR3: CSVLTGLPGSGELFF. The CDR3 DNA is TGCAGCGTTCTGACCGGGTTACCTGGATCCGGGGAGCTGTTTTTT.

This clonotype was counted a few times. The rearrangement joins TRBV2 to TRBJ2-7; TRBD2 might be the D (6 bases). Germline lookup yields CDR1 SNHLY and CDR2 FYNNEI. This CDR3 comprises 16 residues. Between the trimmed V and J ends, which lost 6 bases and 5 bases, there was a span of 23 bases. CDR3 in amino acids: CASSLYGGFPFHEQYF. The CDR3 nucleotides read TGTGCCAGCAGCTTATATGGGGGGTTTCCATTCCACGAGCAGTACTTC.

A few counts support this clonotype. The genes are TRBV24-1 and TRBJ2-5; D remains ambiguous. The CDR3 is 15 amino acids. Germline-derived CDR1 and CDR2 are KGHDR and SFDVKD. The V gene lost 1 base and the J gene lost 5 bases, with 13 bases spanning the gap. The chain's CDR3 is CATSDFGPHGETQYF. CDR3 sequence (DNA): TGTGCCACCAGTGATTTTGGCCCCCACGGGGAGACCCAGTACTTC.

This clonotype was seen a handful of times. The chain joins TRBV20-1 to TRBJ1-2; D might be TRBD1 (6 bases). The V end was cut by 6 bases, the J end by 4 bases, with 18 bases between. Germline loops: CDR1 DFQATT, CDR2 SNEGSKA (reference sequence). CDR3 length equals 14 residues. This chain's CDR3 is CSAPGTLASYGYTF. CDR3 bases: TGCAGTGCGCCCGGGACACTGGCCTCCTATGGCTACACCTTC.

The genes are TRBV5-6 and TRBJ2-1; D may be TRBD2 (6 bases). Trimming shortened V by 1 base and J by 4 bases, and 15 bases separated the two germline ends. CDR3 length: 16 residues. The V gene's germline CDR1 is SGHDT and CDR2 YYEEEE. The CDR3 is CASSLLQRAGYNEQFF. CDR3 nucleotides: TGTGCCAGCAGCTTGCTCCAGCGGGCAGGATACAATGAGCAGTTCTTC.

This clonotype was counted at least ten times. The V call is TRBV29-1, the J call TRBJ2-1; 14 bases map to TRBD2. The V segment lost 3 bases and the J segment 1 base; nucleotides outside the gene matches: 5. Per the germline V gene, CDR1 is SQVTM and CDR2 is ANQGSEA. This CDR3 is built from 17 residues. As DNA, the CDR3 is TGCAGCGTTGATTTAGGACTAGCGGGAGGATCCTACAATGAGCAGTTCTTC. Protein: CSVDLGLAGGSYNEQFF.

This chain uses TRBV12-3 or TRBV12-4 with TRBJ2-3; D is unresolved. The CDR3 totals 16 residues. V shed 2 bases and J shed 3 bases, with 15 bases lying between them. The CDR3 DNA reads TGTGCCAGCAGTTTATTGGGCGGAGTCCAGACAGATACGCAGTATTTT. Amino acid sequence: CASSLLGGVQTDTQYF.

This clonotype turned up a few times. The chain joins TRBV5-1 to TRBJ2-1; 8 positions agree with TRBD1. CDR1 SGHRS and CDR2 YFSETQ come from the germline V gene. The CDR3 spans 16 residues. V was clipped by 0 bases and J by 2 bases; unmatched bases: 4. CDR3 in amino acids: CASSLGTGGTYNEQFF. CDR3 DNA sequence: TGCGCCAGCAGCTTGGGCACAGGGGGAACCTACAATGAGCAGTTCTTC.

The rearrangement links TRBV6-1 to TRBJ1-3, with 7 bases matching TRBD1. J was trimmed by 0 bases and V by 8 bases; bases with no gene match: 4. CDR1 MNHNS and CDR2 SASEGT come from the germline V gene. There are 14 residues in the CDR3. In DNA, the CDR3 is TGTGCCAGCCAGGGGGGGTACTCTGGAAACACCATATATTTT. Its translation is CASQGGYSGNTIYF.

The table lists this clonotype with a few counts. The chain carries TRBV5-1 and TRBJ2-5; TRBD2 matches 7 bases. With V trimmed by 4 bases and J by 3 bases, 9 bases remained unmatched. This CDR3 comprises 15 residues. In germline, CDR1 is SGHRS, CDR2 YFSETQ. In nucleotides, the CDR3 is TGCGCCAGCAGCCCCGCACCGGGACTAAAAGAGACCCAGTACTTC. This encodes CASSPAPGLKETQYF.

This clonotype was counted between two and nine times. The chain recombines TRBV24-1 with TRBJ2-3; D is unclear. V was pared by 2 bases and J by 6 bases, with 17 bases between. CDR1 and CDR2 (germline): KGHDR, SFDVKD. This CDR3 is built from 16 residues. This CDR3 reads CATSDSWAPNQDTQYF. DNA of the CDR3: TGTGCCACCAGTGATTCGTGGGCCCCCAACCAGGATACGCAGTATTTT.

This clonotype was counted a few times. The CDR3 spells CASKEGAGGNQPQHF. The CDR3 region has the DNA TGTGCCAGCAAGGAGGGGGCAGGAGGCAATCAGCCCCAGCATTTT. The chain has TRBV27 and TRBJ1-5, with 7 nucleotides matching TRBD1. The CDR3 is 15 residues long. After removal of 7 bases from V and 2 bases from J, the junction contained 8 bases not matched to a gene. Germline CDR1 is MNHEY and CDR2 is SMNVEV (reference sequence).